Listed below are T cell receptor beta chains from one sample, sequenced in a study of cytomegalovirus exposure and HLA in healthy donors. Sequencing was performed with immunoSEQ multiplex PCR; in TCRdb, only in-frame clones are kept and a portion is missing. The sample lists roughly 170,000 clones, about 79% occurring once. Sequencing was carried out using PBMCs. Source of these receptors: a girl aged 2 to 10 in good health and CMV-seropositive. CDR3s include the opening cysteine and the closing phenylalanine or tryptophan. A D gene is named only where the DNA matches it firmly. The listing skips clone size in some rows; elsewhere it reads once, few, many or a size class.

j_call: TRBJ2-1
clone_size: NA
d_call: TRBD2
v_call: TRBV6-6
cdr3_aa: CASSSFASGGNEQFF
cdr3_nt: TGTGCCAGCAGTTCGTTCGCTAGCGGGGGAAATGAGCAGTTCTTC

j_call: TRBJ1-1
clone_size: NA
d_call: TRBD1
v_call: TRBV11-3
cdr3_aa: CASSARQGAFEAFF
cdr3_nt: TGTGCCAGCAGCGCCCGACAGGGGGCCTTTGAAGCTTTCTTT

j_call: TRBJ2-7
clone_size: once
d_call: NA
v_call: TRBV19
cdr3_aa: CASSIEPGGEQYF
cdr3_nt: TGTGCCAGTAGTATAGAACCCGGGGGCGAGCAGTACTTC

j_call: TRBJ1-5
clone_size: few
d_call: NA
v_call: TRBV6-6
cdr3_aa: CASFKDLGGSYQPQHF
cdr3_nt: TGTGCCAGCTTCAAGGACCTGGGGGGATCGTATCAGCCCCAGCATTTT

j_call: TRBJ2-2
clone_size: NA
d_call: NA
v_call: TRBV7-2
cdr3_aa: CASSLPRGRTTNTGELFF
cdr3_nt: TGTGCCAGCAGCCTACCTCGTGGCAGGACTACGAACACCGGGGAGCTGTTTTTT

j_call: TRBJ2-1
clone_size: NA
d_call: NA
v_call: TRBV6-1
cdr3_aa: CASSEVALRNEQFF
cdr3_nt: TGTGCCAGCAGTGAAGTGGCACTACGGAATGAGCAGTTCTTC

j_call: TRBJ2-1
clone_size: NA
d_call: TRBD2
v_call: TRBV7-3
cdr3_aa: CASSPQREGRDNEQFF
cdr3_nt: TGTGCCAGCAGCCCCCAGCGGGAGGGCCGAGACAATGAGCAGTTCTTC

j_call: TRBJ1-1
clone_size: once
d_call: NA
v_call: TRBV25-1
cdr3_aa: CASSAPTTGRAFF
cdr3_nt: TGTGCCAGCAGTGCACCAACTACAGGACGAGCTTTCTTT

j_call: TRBJ2-7
clone_size: NA
d_call: NA
v_call: TRBV28
cdr3_aa: CASRGDRRLTYEQYF
cdr3_nt: TGTGCCAGCAGGGGAGACAGGCGCCTTACCTACGAGCAGTACTTC

j_call: TRBJ1-2
clone_size: NA
d_call: TRBD1
v_call: TRBV7-2
cdr3_aa: CASSQPGGGSYGYTF
cdr3_nt: TGTGCCAGCAGCCAACCGGGAGGGGGCTCCTATGGCTACACCTTC

j_call: TRBJ2-3
clone_size: NA
d_call: TRBD2
v_call: TRBV9
cdr3_aa: CASSVVGGAGDTQYF
cdr3_nt: TGTGCCAGCAGCGTAGTCGGGGGGGCCGGGGATACGCAGTATTTT

j_call: TRBJ2-7
clone_size: NA
d_call: NA
v_call: TRBV5-3
cdr3_aa: CARSQYYEQYF
cdr3_nt: TGTGCCAGAAGCCAGTACTACGAGCAGTACTTC

j_call: TRBJ2-7
clone_size: NA
d_call: NA
v_call: TRBV6-1
cdr3_aa: CASSARVVYEQYF
cdr3_nt: TGTGCCAGCAGTGCCAGGGTGGTCTACGAGCAGTACTTC

j_call: TRBJ1-1
clone_size: NA
d_call: TRBD1
v_call: TRBV6-5
cdr3_aa: CASSRTGTEAFF
cdr3_nt: TGTGCCAGCAGTCGGACAGGGACTGAAGCTTTCTTT

j_call: TRBJ2-3
clone_size: NA
d_call: NA
v_call: TRBV28
cdr3_aa: CASSWTSLTDTQYF
cdr3_nt: TGTGCCAGCAGTTGGACTTCCCTCACAGATACGCAGTATTTT

j_call: TRBJ1-2
clone_size: NA
d_call: TRBD1
v_call: TRBV28
cdr3_aa: CASRAQGVNYGYTF
cdr3_nt: TGTGCCAGCAGGGCACAGGGGGTGAACTATGGCTACACCTTC

j_call: TRBJ1-6
clone_size: NA
d_call: NA
v_call: TRBV5-4
cdr3_aa: CASSPLGGAINSPLHF
cdr3_nt: TGTGCCAGCAGCCCACTCGGGGGGGCGATTAATTCACCCCTCCACTTT

j_call: TRBJ2-7
clone_size: NA
d_call: NA
v_call: TRBV19
cdr3_aa: CASSIQGGPREQYF
cdr3_nt: TGTGCCAGTAGTATTCAGGGAGGACCCCGCGAGCAGTACTTC

j_call: TRBJ1-5
clone_size: few
d_call: NA
v_call: TRBV6-1
cdr3_aa: CASSELSSFQPQHF
cdr3_nt: TGTGCCAGCAGTGAATTGAGTTCGTTTCAGCCCCAGCATTTT

j_call: TRBJ2-1
clone_size: NA
d_call: NA
v_call: TRBV7-6
cdr3_aa: CASSLVDSYNEQFF
cdr3_nt: TGTGCCAGCAGCTTAGTTGACAGCTACAATGAGCAGTTCTTC

j_call: TRBJ1-2
clone_size: NA
d_call: TRBD1
v_call: TRBV5-4
cdr3_aa: CASSSYRGPNYGYTF
cdr3_nt: TGTGCCAGCAGCTCATACAGGGGGCCGAACTATGGCTACACCTTC

j_call: TRBJ2-1
clone_size: NA
d_call: NA
v_call: TRBV5-1
cdr3_aa: CASSRQTERSYNEQFF
cdr3_nt: TGCGCCAGCAGCCGTCAGACAGAACGCTCCTACAATGAGCAGTTCTTC

j_call: TRBJ1-2
clone_size: few
d_call: NA
v_call: TRBV5-4
cdr3_aa: CASSLVGDYGYTF
cdr3_nt: TGTGCCAGCAGCTTGGTAGGGGACTATGGCTACACCTTC

j_call: TRBJ1-1
clone_size: NA
d_call: TRBD1
v_call: TRBV5-1
cdr3_aa: CASTPYGGQGRDTEAFF
cdr3_nt: TGCGCCAGCACCCCCTACGGGGGACAGGGAAGGGACACTGAAGCTTTCTTT

j_call: TRBJ2-2
clone_size: NA
d_call: NA
v_call: TRBV28
cdr3_aa: CASRPPSAANTGELFF
cdr3_nt: TGTGCCAGCAGACCCCCTAGCGCGGCGAACACCGGGGAGCTGTTTTTT

j_call: TRBJ2-7
clone_size: NA
d_call: TRBD1
v_call: TRBV28
cdr3_aa: CASSLFRDRTAYEQYF
cdr3_nt: TGTGCCAGCAGTTTATTTCGGGACAGGACCGCCTACGAGCAGTACTTC

j_call: TRBJ1-2
clone_size: NA
d_call: TRBD1
v_call: TRBV5-1
cdr3_aa: CASSLSSTGNYGYTF
cdr3_nt: TGCGCCAGCAGCTTGTCCTCGACAGGGAACTATGGCTACACCTTC